The 21 T cell receptor beta chains listed next were all sequenced from one sample in a study of blood T cells in healthy people across ages. The authors ran a second PCR of about 6 to 11 cycles using a sample-barcoded 5' primer and a J-beta primer mix. MiXCR, run by TCRdb on the 5' RACE reads, gives a single entry per CDR3 protein. The data contain 700,000 to 800,000 distinct CDR3 sequences, about 42% of them seen just once; the ten biggest clones take up around a fifth. Sequencing was done on a sample of blood. The source of these receptors is a woman in her fifties or sixties in good health.

CDR3 DNA: TGTGCCAGCAGTTCCGCAGGAATCGAGCAGTACTTC. Its protein is CASSSAGIEQYF. The chain recombines TRBV27 with TRBJ2-5; D unclear. The end of the DNA fits TRBJ2-7 better, so the J call may be wrong. Germline CDR1 is MNHEY and CDR2 is SMNVEV (reference sequence). CDR3 length: 12 amino acids.

This clonotype was counted between two and nine times. V is TRBV20-1 and J is TRBJ2-3; TRBD2 might be the D (5 bases). Deletions cut 7 bases from V and 0 bases from J, with 8 bases between. CDR3 length equals 12 residues. Germline V gene data show CDR1 as DFQATT and CDR2 as SNEGSKA (reference sequence). The CDR3 DNA is TGCAGTGTGGCTAGCAGCACAGATACGCAGTATTTT. Its translation: CSVASSTDTQYF.

This clonotype was observed at least ten times. The chain uses TRBV25-1 and TRBJ2-5, with 8 bases identical to TRBD1. With V trimmed by 3 bases and J by 5 bases, 11 bases remained unmatched. This CDR3 region has 16 residues. Germline CDR1 and CDR2: MGHDK and SYGVNS. The CDR3 region is CASSDESRDRRETQYF. CDR3 coding DNA: TGTGCCAGCAGTGACGAGTCCCGGGACAGGAGGGAGACCCAGTACTTC.

In this sample, this clonotype turned up a few times. V and J are TRBV9 and TRBJ2-1, with TRBD2 identical over 16 bases. The CDR3 has 14 amino acids. V gave up 3 bases and J gave up 10 bases; unmatched junction bases: 1. Germline V gives CDR1 SGDLS, CDR2 YYNGEE. This CDR3 is CASSAGLAGGEQFF. The CDR3 DNA reads as TGTGCCAGCAGCGCGGGACTAGCGGGGGGGGAGCAGTTCTTC.

As to this clonotype: One end of the junction does not line up with germline, which may come from a read error. The rearrangement links TRBV20-1 to TRBJ2-7, with 7 bases fitting TRBD2. Germline V lookup: CDR1 DFQATT, CDR2 SNEGSKA (reference sequence). CDR3 size: 17 residues. The CDR3 spells CSGRDKAGGGITYEQYF. Written as DNA, the CDR3 is TGCAGTGGTAGAGATAAGGCTGGCGGGGGAATCACCTACGAGCAGTACTTC.

V gene TRBV25-1 combines with J gene TRBJ2-3, with 15 bases aligning to TRBD2. After removal of 7 bases from V and 9 bases from J, the junction contained 8 bases not matched to a gene. CDR3 size: 15 residues. Germline CDR1 is MGHDK and CDR2 is SYGVNS. The CDR3, as DNA: TGTGCCAGCACCCGGACTAGCGGGGGGGCCTCAACGCAGTATTTT. It is translated as CASTRTSGGASTQYF.

The CDR3 loop reads CASSEVLAGAPGDGQYF. The CDR3 DNA is TGTGCCAGCAGTGAAGTCCTAGCGGGGGCCCCGGGAGATGGGCAGTATTTT. This rearrangement joins TRBV2 to TRBJ2-3; 10 nucleotides line up with TRBD2. The V gene end was trimmed by 1 base and the J gene end by 11 bases; junction bases not matched to a gene: 15. The CDR3 is 17 residues long. Germline values: CDR1 SNHLY, CDR2 FYNNEI. The full variable domain, its missing parts supplied by reference TRBV2 and TRBJ2-3, is EPEVTQTPSHQVTQMGQEVILRCVPISNHLYFYWYRQILGQKVEFLVSFYNNEISEKSEIFDDQFSVERPDGSNFTLKIRSTKLEDSAMYFCASSEVLAGAPGDGQYFGPGTRLTVL.

This clonotype was seen only a few times. The chain couples TRBV5-1 to TRBJ2-3; possibly TRBD1 or TRBD2 for D (5 bases each). Looked up from germline, CDR1 is SGHRS and CDR2 is YFSETQ. The CDR3 runs 16 residues. Trimming took 3 bases from V and 6 from J, leaving 20 bases between them. CDR3 sequence (DNA): TGCGCCAGCAGCTCAATTTCCGGGACGGAATATGATACGCAGTATTTT. Its translation is CASSSISGTEYDTQYF. Supplemented by reference TRBV5-1 and TRBJ2-3, the full variable domain reads KAGVTQTPRYLIKTRGQQVTLSCSPISGHRSVSWYQQTPGQGLQFLFEYFSETQRNKGNFPGRFSGRQFSNSRSEMNVSTLELGDSALYLCASSSISGTEYDTQYFGPGTRLTVL.

This clonotype was counted a few times. This rearrangement joins TRBV18 to TRBJ2-3, with 10 positions matching TRBD1. V was pared by 3 bases and J by 4 bases, with 1 base of the junction left unmatched. The CDR3 spans 14 residues. The germline V gene encodes CDR1 KGHSH and CDR2 LQKENI. CDR3 amino acids: CASSPGTGADTQYF. Written as DNA, the CDR3 is TGTGCCAGCTCACCCGGGACAGGGGCAGATACGCAGTATTTT.

This clonotype was picked up a small number of times. Here the CDR3 DNA reads TGTGCCAGCAGTCGCTCAGGGGACGAACGTACAGATACGCAGTATTTT. The encoded protein is CASSRSGDERTDTQYF. This rearrangement joins TRBV27 to TRBJ2-3, with a weak D call TRBD1 (6 bases). Germline loops: CDR1 MNHEY, CDR2 SMNVEV (reference sequence). Between the trimmed V and J ends, which lost 5 bases and 3 bases, there was a span of 18 bases. The CDR3 is 16 residues long.

In its sample, this clonotype was seen a few times. The chain recombines TRBV5-6 with TRBJ1-1; 7 bases are a match to TRBD1. The J segment lost 0 bases and the V segment lost 5 bases, leaving 10 bases of the junction unmatched. Germline-derived CDR1 and CDR2 are SGHDT and YYEEEE. The CDR3 sequence is 16 residues long. The CDR3 reads CASSPLTGNMNTEAFF. DNA for the CDR3: TGTGCCAGCAGTCCCCTGACAGGGAATATGAACACTGAAGCTTTCTTT.

This clonotype was counted a few times. This chain's CDR3 is CASSLAGEFQSYGYTF. The DNA of the CDR3 is TGTGCCAGCAGTTTAGCCGGTGAATTTCAGAGCTATGGCTACACCTTC. The V call is TRBV27, the J call TRBJ1-2; D not certain. Trimming left V 2 bases short and J 4 bases short, with 17 bases between. The germline V gene encodes CDR1 MNHEY and CDR2 SMNVEV (reference sequence). The CDR3 length is 16 residues.

This clonotype was observed once. The chain couples TRBV10-3 to TRBJ2-2; TRBD1 agrees at 9 bases. This CDR3 has 17 residues. J lost 0 bases, V lost 6 bases, and 8 bases had no gene match. Germline-derived CDR1 and CDR2 are ENHRY and SYGVKD. The CDR3 DNA is TGTGCCATCAGACCCGGGACAGGGAGGCCGAACACCGGGGAGCTGTTTTTT. It translates to CAIRPGTGRPNTGELFF.

The rearrangement links TRBV7-9 to TRBJ1-5; no definite D call. The CDR3 sequence is 16 residues long. Trimming stripped 5 bases from V and 1 base from J, with 15 bases between. In germline, CDR1 is SEHNR, CDR2 FQNEAQ (reference sequence). DNA for the CDR3: TGTGCCAGCAGCCAGAGTTTTACAGAGAGCAATCAGCCCCAGCATTTT. Its protein product is CASSQSFTESNQPQHF. Complete variable domain (other parts from reference TRBV7-9 and TRBJ1-5): DTGVSQNPRHKITKRGQNVTFRCDPISEHNRLYWYRQTLGQGPEFLTYFQNEAQLEKSRLLSDRFSAERPKGSFSTLEIQRTEQGDSAMYLCASSQSFTESNQPQHFGDGTRLSIL.

This chain links TRBV29-1 with TRBJ2-3; D might be TRBD1 (6 bases). CDR1 is SQVTM and CDR2 is ANQGSEA in the germline V gene. V was trimmed by 3 bases and J by 5 bases, leaving 21 bases between them. CDR3 length: 16 amino acids. CDR3 protein: CSVDDGAIQGIDTQYF. For the CDR3, the DNA is TGCAGCGTTGACGATGGGGCCATACAGGGAATAGATACGCAGTATTTT.

The chain employs TRBV6-2 or TRBV6-3 and TRBJ2-1, with 10 bases aligning to TRBD1. The germline V gene has CDR1 MNHEY and CDR2 SVGEGT. The CDR3 is made up of 15 amino acids. With V trimmed by 6 bases and J by 7 bases, 9 bases remained unmatched. In nucleotides, the CDR3 is TGTGCCAGCAGCTCCGGGACAGGGGATCGGAATGAGCAGTTCTTC. This gives the protein CASSSGTGDRNEQFF.

The chain recombines TRBV27 with TRBJ1-1, with D uncertain. Trimming removed 3 bases from V and 4 bases from J, with 12 bases in between. This CDR3 spans 14 amino acids. CDR1 and CDR2 from the germline V gene are MNHEY and SMNVEV (reference sequence). Here the CDR3 reads CASSFDGLVTEAFF. In DNA, the CDR3 is TGTGCCAGCAGTTTTGACGGGCTGGTCACTGAAGCTTTCTTT.

The genes are TRBV5-1 and TRBJ2-7; 7 nucleotides match TRBD1. CDR3 length: 15 amino acids. Germline V CDR1 and CDR2: SGHRS, YFSETQ. The V segment lost 3 bases and the J segment 6 bases; nucleotides outside the gene matches: 12. The DNA for the CDR3 is TGCGCCAGCAGCTCCGACAGGGAATCCGTGGGCGAGCAGTACTTC. It yields the protein CASSSDRESVGEQYF.

The rearrangement links TRBV4-3 to TRBJ2-4; 8 bases agree with TRBD1. The CDR3 runs to 19 residues. CDR1 LGHNA and CDR2 YSLEER come from the germline V gene. V shed 2 bases and J 1 base; nucleotides not matched to a gene: 13. CDR3 loop: CASSQWEPQGAEAKNIQYF. DNA of the CDR3: TGCGCCAGCAGCCAATGGGAACCGCAGGGGGCGGAGGCCAAAAACATTCAGTACTTC.

The chain uses TRBV5-6 and TRBJ1-2; 11 bases are a match to TRBD1. J lost 4 bases, V lost 4 bases, and 9 bases had no gene match. Germline assignment: CDR1 SGHDT and CDR2 YYEEEE. This CDR3 region has 16 residues. The CDR3: CASSPGQGGLFYGYTF. CDR3 in DNA: TGTGCCAGCAGCCCGGGACAGGGGGGCCTTTTCTATGGCTACACCTTC. The full variable domain, rest sourced from reference TRBV5-6 and TRBJ1-2, is DAGVTQSPTHLIKTRGQQVTLRCSPKSGHDTVSWYQQALGQGPQFIFQYYEEEERQRGNFPDRFSGHQFPNYSSELNVNALLLGDSALYLCASSPGQGGLFYGYTFGSGTRLTVV.

V gene TRBV19 combines with J gene TRBJ2-3; TRBD1 aligns across 9 bases. The trim removed 6 bases at V and 5 bases at J, leaving 12 bases unmatched. The CDR3 is 16 residues long. CDR1 is LNHDA and CDR2 is SQIVND in the germline V gene (reference sequence). CDR3 protein: CASRPRWGQGRDTQYF. CDR3 DNA sequence: TGTGCCAGTAGGCCGCGATGGGGACAGGGACGAGATACGCAGTATTTT.